These 2 T cell receptor beta chains were sequenced from one sample in a study of T-cell memory formation after mild COVID-19. TCRdb used MiXCR to reprocess the 5' RACE reads, holding one entry per CDR3 protein. The table includes hundreds of thousands of distinct CDR3 sequences, about a fifth detected once. What was sequenced was PBMCs or a T cell subset sorted from them (not recorded which). Receptors were obtained from an adult woman who had mild COVID-19 (a few samples of this study predate the infection). Cell type and time point are not known.

The sample holds a few counts of this clonotype. This chain connects TRBV19 to TRBJ2-7, with TRBD2 identical over 7 bases. Germline CDR1 is LNHDA and CDR2 is SQIVND (reference sequence). The trim removed 3 bases at V and 3 bases at J, leaving 2 bases unmatched. This CDR3 has 13 residues. The CDR3 is CASSIGGVYEQYF. CDR3 bases: TGTGCCAGTAGTATTGGGGGGGTCTACGAGCAGTACTTC.

This chain connects TRBV3-1 to TRBJ1-5; possible D gene TRBD1, 5 bases. Trimming removed 1 base from V and 3 bases from J, with 10 bases in between. CDR3 length: 15 amino acids. Germline CDR1 reads LGHDT; CDR2 reads YNNKEL (reference sequence). The chain's CDR3 is CASSQVAGTNQPQHF. CDR3 DNA: TGTGCCAGCAGCCAAGTAGCAGGGACCAATCAGCCCCAGCATTTT.